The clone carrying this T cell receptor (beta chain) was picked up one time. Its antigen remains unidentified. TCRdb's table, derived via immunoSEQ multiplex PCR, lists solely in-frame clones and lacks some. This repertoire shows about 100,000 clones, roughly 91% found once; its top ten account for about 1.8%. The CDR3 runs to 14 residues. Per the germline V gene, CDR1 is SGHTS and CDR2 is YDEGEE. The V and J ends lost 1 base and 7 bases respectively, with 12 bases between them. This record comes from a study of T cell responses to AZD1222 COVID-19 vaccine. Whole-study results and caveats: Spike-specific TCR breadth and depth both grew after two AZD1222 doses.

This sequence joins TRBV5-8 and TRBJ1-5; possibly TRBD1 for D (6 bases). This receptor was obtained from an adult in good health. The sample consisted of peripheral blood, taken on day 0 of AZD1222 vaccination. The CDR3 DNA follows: TGTGCCAGCAGCTTGTTACAGGGTCAACAGCCCCAGCATTTT. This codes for CASSLLQGQQPQHF.